This T cell receptor (beta chain) was profiled in a study of blood T cells in healthy people across ages. Trimming took 1 base from V and 4 from J, leaving 13 bases between them. Germline V gene data show CDR1 as SGHNT and CDR2 as YENEEA. The CDR3 loop spans 15 amino acids. The use of a sample-barcoded 5' primer and a J-beta primer mix characterized a second PCR of roughly 7 to 12 cycles. All cDNA molecules were each tagged by a template-switch adaptor with 12 random nucleotides. Using its own MiXCR run on the 5' RACE reads, TCRdb lists one record per CDR3 protein. Counted here are 550,000 to 750,000 distinct CDR3 sequences, roughly 20% occurring once; the ten biggest clones make up 3% to 4.5%.

The chain combines TRBV11-3 with TRBJ2-5; weak D call: TRBD2 (5 bases). Material: blood. This sequence originates from a man aged 65 to 79 in good health. The CDR3 loop reads CASSLGVGVGETQYF. CDR3 DNA: TGTGCCAGCAGCTTAGGAGTCGGGGTAGGAGAGACCCAGTACTTC.